This T cell receptor beta chain was obtained from a study of CD8 T cells in Susac syndrome. Sequencing targeted TCR beta in blood CD8+ and CD4+ T cells. Healthy donors constituted the controls, which were matched for age and sex. Negative isolation yielded CD8+ and CD4+ T cells; FACS enriched TEMRA cells. Reverse transcription of roughly 0.5 to 1 ug RNA used random hexamers. TCRdb re-analysed the immunoSEQ multiplex PCR reads in MiXCR, keeping a single row per CDR3 protein. Of about 120,000 distinct CDR3 sequences in the sample, 94% were seen once. The germline CDR1 and CDR2 sequences are SGHVS and FNYEAQ. CDR3 length: 13 residues. V was clipped by 5 bases and J by 6 bases, with 14 bases between them.

The sequenced material came from CD4+ T cells from PBMCs. The rearrangement uses TRBV7-6 and TRBJ2-7; TRBD1 might be the D (5 bases). The source of this sequence is a human donor in good health. CDR3 DNA: TGTGCCAGCAGCCCCAGGGTTAGTGGCGAGCAGTACTTC. This codes for CASSPRVSGEQYF.